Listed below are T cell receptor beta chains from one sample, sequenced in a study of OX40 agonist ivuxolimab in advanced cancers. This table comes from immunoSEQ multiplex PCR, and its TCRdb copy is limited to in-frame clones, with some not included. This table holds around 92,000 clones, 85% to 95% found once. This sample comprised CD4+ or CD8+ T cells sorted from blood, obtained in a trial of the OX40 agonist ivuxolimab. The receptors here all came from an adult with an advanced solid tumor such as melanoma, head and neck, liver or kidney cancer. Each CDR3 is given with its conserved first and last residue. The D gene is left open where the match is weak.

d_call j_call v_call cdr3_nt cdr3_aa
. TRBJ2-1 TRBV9 TGTGCCAGCAGCGTAGTTCCCGGGAGCTCCTACAATGAGCAGTTCTTC CASSVVPGSSYNEQFF
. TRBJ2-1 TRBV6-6 TGTGCCAGCAGCCCGTACAATGAGCAGTTCTTC CASSPYNEQFF
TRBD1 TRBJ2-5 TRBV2 TGTGCCAGCAGTGACAGGGGGCTCGCCGAGACCCAGTACTTC CASSDRGLAETQYF
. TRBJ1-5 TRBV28 TGTGCCAGCAGTTTTTTGTACAATCAGCCCCAGCATTTT CASSFLYNQPQHF
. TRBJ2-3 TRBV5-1 TGCGCCAGCAGGTATCGGCCTGAATCTAGCATAGATACGCAGTATTTT CASRYRPESSIDTQYF
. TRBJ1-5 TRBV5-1 TGCGCCAGCAGCTTAGGGCCCAATCAGCCCCAGCATTTT CASSLGPNQPQHF
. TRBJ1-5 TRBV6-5 TGTGCCAGCAGTTATCGAAGAGACAATCAGCCCCAGCATTTT CASSYRRDNQPQHF
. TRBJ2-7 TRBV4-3 TGCGCCAGCAGCCAAGAACTACCCGGAGGTGAGCAGTACTTC CASSQELPGGEQYF
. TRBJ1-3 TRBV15 TGTGCCACCAGCAGAGGAGAGGGATTCAAGGGAAACACCATATATTTT CATSRGEGFKGNTIYF
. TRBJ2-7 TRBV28 TGTGCCAGCAGTTTAGTGGGGACCACCTACGAGCAGTACTTC CASSLVGTTYEQYF
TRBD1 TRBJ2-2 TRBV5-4 TGTGCCAGCAGACCCGGGACAGGGGGCATGAGGAACACCGGGGAGCTGTTTTTT CASRPGTGGMRNTGELFF
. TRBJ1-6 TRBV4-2 TGTGCCAGCAGCCGCCCGGCCAGGGAAAGCTCACCCCTCCACTTT CASSRPARESSPLHF